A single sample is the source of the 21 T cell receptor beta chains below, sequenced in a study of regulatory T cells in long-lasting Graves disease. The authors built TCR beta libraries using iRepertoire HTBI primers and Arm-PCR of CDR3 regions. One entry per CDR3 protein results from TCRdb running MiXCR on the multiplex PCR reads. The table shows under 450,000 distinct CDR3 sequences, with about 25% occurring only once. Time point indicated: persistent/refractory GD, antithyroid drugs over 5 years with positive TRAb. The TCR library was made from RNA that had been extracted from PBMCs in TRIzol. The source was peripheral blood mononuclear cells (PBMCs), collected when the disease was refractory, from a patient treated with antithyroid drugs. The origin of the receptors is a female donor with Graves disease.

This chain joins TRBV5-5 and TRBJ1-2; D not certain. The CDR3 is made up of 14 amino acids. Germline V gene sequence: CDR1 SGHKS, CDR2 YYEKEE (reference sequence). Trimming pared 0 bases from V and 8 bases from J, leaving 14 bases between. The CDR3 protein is CASSLGLRDGGYTF. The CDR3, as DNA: TGTGCCAGCAGCTTGGGACTCAGAGATGGGGGCTACACCTTC. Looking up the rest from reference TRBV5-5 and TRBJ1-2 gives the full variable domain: DAGVTQSPTHLIKTRGQQVTLRCSPISGHKSVSWYQQVLGQGPQFIFQYYEKEERGRGNFPDRFSARQFPNYSSELNVNALLLGDSALYLCASSLGLRDGGYTFGSGTRLTVV.

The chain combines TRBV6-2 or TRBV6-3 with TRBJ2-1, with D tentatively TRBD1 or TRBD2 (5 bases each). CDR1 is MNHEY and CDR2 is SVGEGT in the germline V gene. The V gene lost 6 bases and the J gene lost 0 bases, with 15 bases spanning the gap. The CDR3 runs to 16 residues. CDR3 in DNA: TGTGCCAGCAGAAAGGACCGGGACGACTCCTACAATGAGCAGTTCTTC. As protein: CASRKDRDDSYNEQFF.

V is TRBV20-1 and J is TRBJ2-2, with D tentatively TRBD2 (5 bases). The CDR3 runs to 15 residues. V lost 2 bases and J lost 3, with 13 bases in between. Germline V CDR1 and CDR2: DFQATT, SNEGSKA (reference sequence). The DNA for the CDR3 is TGCAGTGCTAGATCTCGAGGGAGCGACACCGGGGAGCTGTTTTTT. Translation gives CSARSRGSDTGELFF.

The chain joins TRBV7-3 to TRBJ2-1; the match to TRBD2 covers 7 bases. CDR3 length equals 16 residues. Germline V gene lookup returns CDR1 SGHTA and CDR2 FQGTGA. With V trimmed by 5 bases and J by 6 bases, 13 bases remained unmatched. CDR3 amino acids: CASSKPGLGRGNEQFF. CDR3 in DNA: TGTGCCAGCAGCAAGCCAGGACTAGGACGAGGCAATGAGCAGTTCTTC. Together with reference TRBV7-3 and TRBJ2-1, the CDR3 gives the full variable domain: GAGVSQTPSNKVTEKGKYVELRCDPISGHTALYWYRQSLGQGPEFLIYFQGTGAADDSGLPNDRFFAVRPEGSVSTLKIQRTERGDSAVYLCASSKPGLGRGNEQFFGPGTRLTVL.

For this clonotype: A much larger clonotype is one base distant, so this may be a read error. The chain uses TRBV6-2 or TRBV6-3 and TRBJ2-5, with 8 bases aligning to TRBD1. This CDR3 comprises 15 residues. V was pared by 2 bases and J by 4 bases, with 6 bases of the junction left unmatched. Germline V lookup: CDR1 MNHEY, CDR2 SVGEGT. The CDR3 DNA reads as TGTGCCAGCAGTTACGGGGACAGGAGGGCAGAGACCCAGTACTTC. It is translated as CASSYGDRRAETQYF.

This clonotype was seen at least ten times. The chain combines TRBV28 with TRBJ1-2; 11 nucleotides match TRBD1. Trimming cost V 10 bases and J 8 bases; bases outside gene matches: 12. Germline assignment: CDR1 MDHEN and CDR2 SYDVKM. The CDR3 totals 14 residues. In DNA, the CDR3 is TGTGCCATCCTTAAGAGGGGACAGGGGGTCGGCTACACCTTC. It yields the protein CAILKRGQGVGYTF.

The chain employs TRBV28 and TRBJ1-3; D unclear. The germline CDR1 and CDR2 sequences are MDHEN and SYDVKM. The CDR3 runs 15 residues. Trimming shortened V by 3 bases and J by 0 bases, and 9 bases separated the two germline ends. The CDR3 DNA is TGTGCCAGCAGTTTTTACACGAGCTCTGGAAACACCATATATTTT. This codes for CASSFYTSSGNTIYF. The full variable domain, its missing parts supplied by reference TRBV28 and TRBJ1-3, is DVKVTQSSRYLVKRTGEKVFLECVQDMDHENMFWYRQDPGLGLRLIYFSYDVKMKEKGDIPEGYSVSREKKERFSLILESASTNQTSMYLCASSFYTSSGNTIYFGEGSWLTVV.

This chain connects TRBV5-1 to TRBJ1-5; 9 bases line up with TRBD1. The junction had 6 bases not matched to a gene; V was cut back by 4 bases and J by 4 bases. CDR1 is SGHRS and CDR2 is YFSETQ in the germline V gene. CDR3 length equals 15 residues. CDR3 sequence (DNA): TGCGCCAGCAGCCCAGACGGACAGGGGAATCAGCCCCAGCATTTT. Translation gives CASSPDGQGNQPQHF.

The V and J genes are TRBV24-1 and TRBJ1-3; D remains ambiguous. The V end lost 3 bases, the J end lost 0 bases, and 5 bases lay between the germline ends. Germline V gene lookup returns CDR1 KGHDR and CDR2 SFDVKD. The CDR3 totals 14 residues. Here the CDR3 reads CATSDRGSGNTIYF. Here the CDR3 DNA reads TGTGCCACCAGTGATCGAGGCTCTGGAAACACCATATATTTT.

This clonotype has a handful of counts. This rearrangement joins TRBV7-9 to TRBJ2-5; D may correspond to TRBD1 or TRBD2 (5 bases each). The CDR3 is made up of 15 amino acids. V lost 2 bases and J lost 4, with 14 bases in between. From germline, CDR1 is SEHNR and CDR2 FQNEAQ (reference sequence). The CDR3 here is CASSLYGGVGETQYF. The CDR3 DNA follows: TGTGCCAGCAGCTTATATGGGGGAGTGGGAGAGACCCAGTACTTC.

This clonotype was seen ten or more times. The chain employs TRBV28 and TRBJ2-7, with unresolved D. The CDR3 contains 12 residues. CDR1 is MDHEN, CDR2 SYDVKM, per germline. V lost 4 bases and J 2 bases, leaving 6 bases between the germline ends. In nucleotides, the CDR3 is TGTGCCAGCAGTTGGTCGGCCTACGAGCAGTACTTC. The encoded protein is CASSWSAYEQYF.

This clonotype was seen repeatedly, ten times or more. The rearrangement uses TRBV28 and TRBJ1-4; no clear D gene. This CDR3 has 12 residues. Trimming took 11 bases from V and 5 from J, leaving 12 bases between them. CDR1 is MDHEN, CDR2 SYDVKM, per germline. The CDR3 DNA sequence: TGTGCCTCCTCCCAGAGGAATGAAAAACTGTTTTTT. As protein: CASSQRNEKLFF.

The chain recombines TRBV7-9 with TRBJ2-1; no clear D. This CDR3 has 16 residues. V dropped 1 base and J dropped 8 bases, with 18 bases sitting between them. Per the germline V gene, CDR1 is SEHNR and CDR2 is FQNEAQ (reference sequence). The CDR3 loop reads CASSLGSLRMSDEQFF. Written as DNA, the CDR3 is TGTGCCAGCAGCTTAGGGTCTTTGCGGATGTCAGATGAGCAGTTCTTC.

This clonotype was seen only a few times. This CDR3 reads CASSFGPRDSPLHF. CDR3 DNA: TGTGCCAGCAGTTTCGGTCCCAGGGATTCACCCCTCCACTTT. The V call is TRBV6-2 or TRBV6-3, the J call TRBJ1-6, with D possibly TRBD1 on 5 matching bases. The CDR3 has 14 residues. Germline-derived CDR1 and CDR2 are MNHEY and SVGEGT. V dropped 4 bases and J dropped 8 bases, with 12 bases sitting between them.

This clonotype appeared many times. The CDR3 region is CASSSPRLRYEQYF. CDR3 in DNA: TGTGCCAGCAGCTCTCCCAGGTTACGCTACGAGCAGTACTTC. The chain recombines TRBV7-8 with TRBJ2-7; the D is unclear. Germline V lookup: CDR1 SGHVS, CDR2 FQNEAQ. Trimming left V 4 bases short and J 3 bases short, with 13 bases between. The CDR3 consists of 14 residues.

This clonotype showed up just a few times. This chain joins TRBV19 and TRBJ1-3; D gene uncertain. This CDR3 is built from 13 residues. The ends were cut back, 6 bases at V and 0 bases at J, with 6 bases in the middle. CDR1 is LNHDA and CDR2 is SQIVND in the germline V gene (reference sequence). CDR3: CASSQVSGNTIYF. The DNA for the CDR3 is TGTGCCAGTAGCCAAGTCTCTGGAAACACCATATATTTT.

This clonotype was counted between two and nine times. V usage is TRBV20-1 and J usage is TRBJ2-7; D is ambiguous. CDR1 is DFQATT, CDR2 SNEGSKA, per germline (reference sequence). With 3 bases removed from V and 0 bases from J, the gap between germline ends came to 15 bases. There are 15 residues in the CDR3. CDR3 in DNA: TGCAGTGCTAGCGCTTTAAGGACGGCCTCCTACGAGCAGTACTTC. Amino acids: CSASALRTASYEQYF.

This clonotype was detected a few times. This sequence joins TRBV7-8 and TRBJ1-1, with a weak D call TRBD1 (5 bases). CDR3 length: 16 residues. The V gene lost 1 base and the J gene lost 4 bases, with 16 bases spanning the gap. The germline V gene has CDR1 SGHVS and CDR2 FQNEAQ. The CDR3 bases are TGTGCCAGCAGCTTAGGTGCGGGACTCGGCGGCACTGAAGCTTTCTTT. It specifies CASSLGAGLGGTEAFF.

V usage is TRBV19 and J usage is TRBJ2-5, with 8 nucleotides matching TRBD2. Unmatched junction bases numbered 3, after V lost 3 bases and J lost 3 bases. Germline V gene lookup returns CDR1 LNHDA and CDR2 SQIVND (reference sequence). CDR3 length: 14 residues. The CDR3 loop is CASSISGGKETQYF. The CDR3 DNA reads TGTGCCAGTAGTATTTCGGGAGGGAAAGAGACCCAGTACTTC.

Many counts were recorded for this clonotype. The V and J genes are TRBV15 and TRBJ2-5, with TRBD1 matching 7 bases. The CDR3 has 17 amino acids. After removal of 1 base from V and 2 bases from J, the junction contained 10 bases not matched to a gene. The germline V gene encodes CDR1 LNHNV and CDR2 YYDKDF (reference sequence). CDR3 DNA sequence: TGTGCCACCAGCAGAGGGAAGGGGGCTCCCCTACAAGAGACCCAGTACTTC. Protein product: CATSRGKGAPLQETQYF.

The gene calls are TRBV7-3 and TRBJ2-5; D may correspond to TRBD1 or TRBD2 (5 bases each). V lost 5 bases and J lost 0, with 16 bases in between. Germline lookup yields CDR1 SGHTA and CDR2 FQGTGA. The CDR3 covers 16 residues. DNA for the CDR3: TGTGCCAGCAGCCCGGGGCAGGGAATGTACCAAGAGACCCAGTACTTC. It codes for CASSPGQGMYQETQYF.